One and the same sample provided the 14 T cell receptor beta chains below, sequenced in a study of spatial heterogeneity in lung cancer. TCRdb re-called the 5' RACE reads through MiXCR, storing one row per CDR3 protein. The data contain 24,000 or so distinct CDR3 sequences, over 6% of them singletons. Regarding time point: sample taken at primary tumor resection. The study sequenced unsorted whole RNA from tumor, nontumor lung or frozen PBMC. The starting material was PBMCs, obtained at surgery. These receptors were taken from a male donor with early-stage non-small cell lung cancer.

The V gene is TRBV10-3, the J gene TRBJ1-3; the D is unclear. V was cut by 0 bases and J by 0 bases, with 6 bases left in between. The V gene's germline CDR1 is ENHRY and CDR2 SYGVKD. The CDR3 has 15 amino acids. The CDR3 spells CAISESGSSGNTIYF. CDR3 sequence (DNA): TGTGCCATCAGTGAGTCGGGTTCCTCTGGAAACACCATATATTTT.

This clonotype was recorded once. The J gene is TRBJ1-2, the V gene TRBV10-2; 7 nucleotides match TRBD1. Germline values: CDR1 WSHSY, CDR2 SAAADI. This CDR3 has 11 residues. With V trimmed by 8 bases and J by 3 bases, 0 bases remained unmatched. CDR3 nucleotides: TGCGCCAGCGGGACAGACTATGGCTACACCTTC. Protein: CASGTDYGYTF.

This clonotype was found many times. The chain is built from TRBV6-6 and TRBJ2-3; D uncertain. V was clipped by 8 bases and J by 5 bases, with 8 bases between them. Germline V gene data show CDR1 as MNHNY and CDR2 as SVGAGI (reference sequence). This CDR3 has 11 amino acids. Here the CDR3 reads CASARLDTQYF. In DNA form, the CDR3 reads TGTGCCAGCGCACGGTTAGATACGCAGTATTTT.

This clonotype appeared many times. The chain uses TRBV12-3 or TRBV12-4 and TRBJ1-5; perhaps TRBD1 as D (6 bases). This CDR3 region has 13 residues. The germline V and J ends were trimmed by 6 bases and 8 bases, with 14 bases remaining between them. The CDR3 region has the DNA TGTGCCAGCAGGAAAGGGGGTCGAAAGCCCCAGCATTTT. It encodes CASRKGGRKPQHF.

The V call is TRBV7-9, the J call TRBJ2-3; 7 bases are a match to TRBD2. J was trimmed by 1 base and V by 4 bases; bases with no gene match: 5. Germline V gene sequence: CDR1 SEHNR, CDR2 FQNEAQ (reference sequence). CDR3 length: 15 residues. CDR3 in amino acids: CASSSSGTRTDTQYF. In nucleotides, the CDR3 is TGTGCCAGCAGCTCGAGCGGGACCCGCACAGATACGCAGTATTTT.

The rearrangement joins TRBV4-3 to TRBJ2-7; 8 bases match TRBD2. This CDR3 has 14 residues. J lost 6 bases, V lost 0 bases, and 4 bases had no gene match. Germline loops: CDR1 LGHNA, CDR2 YSLEER. This CDR3 is CASSQDLGLGEQYF. CDR3 sequence (DNA): TGCGCCAGCAGCCAAGACCTGGGACTAGGCGAGCAGTACTTC.

This clonotype was counted only a few times. J is TRBJ2-5 and V is TRBV12-3 or TRBV12-4; the D is unclear. The CDR3 spans 13 residues. The germline V and J ends were trimmed by 5 bases and 9 bases, with 16 bases remaining between them. CDR3 sequence: CASSQTPWVSQYF. The CDR3, as DNA: TGTGCCAGCAGTCAGACCCCCTGGGTGTCCCAGTACTTC.

This rearrangement joins TRBV14 to TRBJ2-7; perhaps TRBD2 as D (5 bases). CDR1 is SGHDN and CDR2 is FVKESK in the germline V gene. The V gene lost 3 bases and the J gene lost 1 base, with 16 bases spanning the gap. The CDR3 consists of 16 residues. The CDR3 loop reads CASSQRSGFLSYEQYF. CDR3 coding DNA: TGTGCCAGCAGCCAGAGATCGGGGTTCCTTTCCTACGAGCAGTACTTC.

DNA for the CDR3: TGCGCCAGCAGGACAGGGAGCTCCTACGAGCAGTACTTC. Translating it yields CASRTGSSYEQYF. The chain couples TRBV5-1 to TRBJ2-7; 7 bases line up with TRBD1. Germline CDR1 SGHRS, CDR2 YFSETQ. This CDR3 is built from 13 residues. J gave up 0 bases and V 5 bases, and 2 bases lay outside the gene matches. Supplemented by reference TRBV5-1 and TRBJ2-7, the full variable domain reads KAGVTQTPRYLIKTRGQQVTLSCSPISGHRSVSWYQQTPGQGLQFLFEYFSETQRNKGNFPGRFSGRQFSNSRSEMNVSTLELGDSALYLCASRTGSSYEQYFGPGTRLTVT.

This clonotype occurred a few times. This chain uses TRBV6-2 or TRBV6-3 with TRBJ2-1; tentatively, D is TRBD2 (6 bases). Trimming took off 5 bases at V and 14 bases at J, with 22 bases between the two ends. The CDR3 length is 14 residues. CDR1 is MNHEY and CDR2 is SVGEGT in the germline V gene. The CDR3 nucleotides are TGTGCCAGCAGTCCTGCCCCCGGGGGATGGGAGAAGTTCTTC. It yields the protein CASSPAPGGWEKFF.

This clonotype appeared many times. The chain employs TRBV3-1 and TRBJ2-5, with unresolved D. V lost 0 bases, J lost 9 bases, and 11 bases lay in between. Per germline, CDR1 LGHDT and CDR2 YNNKEL (reference sequence). The CDR3 runs 13 residues. The CDR3 DNA reads as TGTGCCAGCAGCCAAGACCCTCGAGGAGCCCAGTACTTC. Its protein product is CASSQDPRGAQYF.

Within the sample, this clonotype is medium-sized. The DNA of the CDR3 is TGTGCCAGCAGTCCTGGACAGCGGCGAGCTTTCTTT. Amino acids: CASSPGQRRAFF. The chain couples TRBV28 to TRBJ1-1, with D possibly being TRBD1 (6 bases). Trimming pared 5 bases from V and 10 bases from J, leaving 14 bases between. This CDR3 spans 12 amino acids. CDR1 MDHEN and CDR2 SYDVKM come from the germline V gene.

This clonotype was recorded many times. The chain is built from TRBV10-3 and TRBJ2-7; 9 nucleotides line up with TRBD1. Trimming at V came to 5 bases and at J to 0 bases, leaving 2 bases not matched to a gene. The CDR3 loop spans 14 amino acids. Germline loops: CDR1 ENHRY, CDR2 SYGVKD. CDR3 sequence: CAISTGGSSYEQYF. The CDR3 coding sequence is TGTGCCATCAGTACAGGGGGCTCCTCCTACGAGCAGTACTTC.

The table lists this clonotype with many counts. The rearrangement uses TRBV20-1 and TRBJ2-5; TRBD2 might be the D (6 bases). CDR1 DFQATT and CDR2 SNEGSKA come from the germline V gene (reference sequence). V lost 4 bases and J 4 bases, leaving 10 bases between the germline ends. This CDR3 spans 12 amino acids. CDR3 amino acids: CSAIFGGETQYF. In DNA form, the CDR3 reads TGCAGTGCTATCTTCGGGGGAGAGACCCAGTACTTC.